This T cell receptor (beta chain) originates from a study of blood T cell repertoires in COVID-19. Study-level information: Spain, Italy and the United States supplied samples that represented acute and convalescent COVID-19. In each case, the material was cDNA or gDNA derived from T cells, B-cell-depleted T cells, or PBMCs.

This clone showed up just once. This CDR3 has 15 amino acids. The trim removed 3 bases at V and 5 bases at J, leaving 8 bases unmatched. CDR1 SGHRS and CDR2 YFSETQ come from the germline V gene. In the original workflow: Nucleated cell counts were estimated from reference gene primer amplification. The protocol was immunoSEQ multiplex PCR, while the TCRdb copy is restricted to in-frame clones and leaves out a portion. That table supplies the V and J calls and clone size; D and trimming were determined from the DNA. The sample lists approximately 130,000 clones, roughly 71% occurring once. V and J are TRBV5-1 and TRBJ1-1; TRBD1 agrees at 9 bases. Source material: peripheral blood. The origin of this receptor is an elderly man with acute or convalescent COVID-19. The CDR3 DNA reads TGCGCCAGCAGCTCTTCCGGGACAGGGCAAACTGAAGCTTTCTTT. Translated: CASSSSGTGQTEAFF.